Following are 16 T cell receptor beta chains from one sample sequenced in a study of blood T cell repertoires in COVID-19. TCRdb's table, derived via immunoSEQ multiplex PCR, lists solely in-frame clones and lacks some. Of 95,000 to 150,000 clones listed, roughly 80% are singletons. Material: peripheral blood. The receptors shown here come from a human donor in a cohort sampled during active COVID-19.

V gene TRBV6-5 combines with J gene TRBJ1-6, with 8 bases identical to TRBD1. V trimming: 7 bases; J trimming: 6 bases; junction bases outside the gene matches: 8. The CDR3 consists of 15 residues. Germline-derived CDR1 and CDR2 are MNHEY and SVGAGI. The CDR3 region has the DNA TGTGCCAGCAAGACCTACAGGGGGAGTAATTCACCCCTCCACTTT. It is translated as CASKTYRGSNSPLHF.

This rearrangement joins TRBV3-1 (or the pseudogene TRBV3-2) to TRBJ2-1; 7 nucleotides align to TRBD1. Trimming took 0 bases from V and 3 from J; bases not matched to a gene: 2. CDR3 length equals 15 residues. CDR1 LGHDT and CDR2 YNNKEL come from the germline V gene (reference sequence). The CDR3 sequence is CASSQDRGNYNEQFF. Here the CDR3 DNA reads TGTGCCAGCAGCCAAGACAGGGGGAACTACAATGAGCAGTTCTTC.

The chain has TRBV10-3 and TRBJ2-3; 12 bases align to TRBD2. The CDR3 is made up of 18 amino acids. Germline V gives CDR1 ENHRY, CDR2 SYGVKD. The ends lost 6 bases at V and 2 bases at J; junction bases unmatched: 12. CDR3 loop: CAISRTLAGGSFTDTQYF. The CDR3, as DNA: TGTGCCATCAGCCGTACCCTAGCGGGGGGGTCCTTCACAGATACGCAGTATTTT.

J is TRBJ2-3 and V is TRBV10-1; possibly TRBD2 for D (5 bases). The germline V gene has CDR1 WNHNN and CDR2 SYGVQD (reference sequence). The V gene lost 3 bases and the J gene lost 7 bases, with 17 bases spanning the gap. CDR3 length: 15 residues. The chain's CDR3 is CASSDPSGKVYTQYF. CDR3 nucleotide sequence: TGCGCCAGCAGTGACCCCTCGGGGAAGGTCTATACGCAGTATTTT.

The rearrangement joins TRBV6-6 to TRBJ2-3, with D perhaps TRBD2 (5 bases). This CDR3 has 16 residues. Trimming shortened V by 2 bases and J by 2 bases, and 14 bases separated the two germline ends. The germline V gene encodes CDR1 MNHNY and CDR2 SVGAGI (reference sequence). For the CDR3, the DNA is TGTGCCAGCAGTTACCCACGGACTGGATACACAGATACGCAGTATTTT. This gives the protein CASSYPRTGYTDTQYF.

V gene TRBV7-2 combines with J gene TRBJ2-5; 7 bases match TRBD2. The trim removed 5 bases at V and 4 bases at J, leaving 10 bases unmatched. CDR3 length equals 15 residues. The germline V gene encodes CDR1 SGHTA and CDR2 FQGNSA. The CDR3 DNA reads TGTGCCAGCAGCAGGCCCTTAACGGGGGGAGAGACCCAGTACTTC. Translation gives CASSRPLTGGETQYF.

V and J are TRBV4-3 and TRBJ1-4; 8 bases are shared with TRBD1. The CDR3 has 15 residues. Germline CDR1 reads LGHNA; CDR2 reads YSLEER. The V gene end was trimmed by 2 bases and the J gene end by 5 bases; junction bases not matched to a gene: 4. This CDR3 is CASSQRQGRNEKLFF. CDR3 nucleotides: TGCGCCAGCAGCCAAAGACAGGGGCGGAATGAAAAACTGTTTTTT.

The rearrangement uses TRBV5-1 and TRBJ1-4, with D unclear. The V end lost 0 bases, the J end lost 0 bases, and 9 bases lay between the germline ends. This CDR3 contains 16 residues. Germline lookup yields CDR1 SGHRS and CDR2 YFSETQ. The CDR3 coding sequence is TGCGCCAGCAGCTTGGCGGGGATTGCAACTAATGAAAAACTGTTTTTT. This sequence encodes CASSLAGIATNEKLFF.

V gene TRBV12-3 or TRBV12-4 combines with J gene TRBJ1-6, with D hard to call. V was shortened by 4 bases and J by 5 bases, with 6 bases between the two germline ends. The CDR3 runs to 13 residues. In DNA, the CDR3 is TGTGCCAGCAGTTCCCAGGATAATTCACCCCTCCACTTT. It is translated as CASSSQDNSPLHF.

This clone came up once. The rearrangement joins TRBV18 to TRBJ2-1; 7 bases line up with TRBD2. There are 17 residues in the CDR3. The germline V gene encodes CDR1 KGHSH and CDR2 LQKENI. V shed 0 bases, J shed 0 bases, and the junction held 5 bases outside the gene matches. Here the CDR3 reads CASSPPTSLSSYNEQFF. For the CDR3, the DNA is TGTGCCAGCTCACCACCGACTAGCCTGAGCTCCTACAATGAGCAGTTCTTC.

The V gene is TRBV3-1 (or the pseudogene TRBV3-2), the J gene TRBJ1-3, with 9 bases matching TRBD1. Germline CDR1 is LGHDT and CDR2 is YNNKEL (reference sequence). This CDR3 has 17 amino acids. The V segment lost 1 base and the J segment 0 bases; nucleotides outside the gene matches: 4. CDR3 amino acids: CASSQGDRDNSGNTIYF. DNA for the CDR3: TGTGCCAGCAGCCAAGGGGACAGGGATAACTCTGGAAACACCATATATTTT.

This clone appeared a few times. V gene TRBV18 combines with J gene TRBJ2-3; weak D call: TRBD1 (5 bases). V was pared by 1 base and J by 5 bases, with 10 bases between. The CDR3 is 14 amino acids. From germline, CDR1 is KGHSH and CDR2 LQKENI. CDR3 bases: TGTGCCAGCTCACCACAGGGGTTTCAAGATACGCAGTATTTT. Translation: CASSPQGFQDTQYF. Full variable domain (rest looked up from reference TRBV18 and TRBJ2-3): NAGVMQNPRHLVRRRGQEARLRCSPMKGHSHVYWYRQLPEEGLKFMVYLQKENIIDESGMPKERFSAEFPKEGPSILRIQQVVRGDSAAYFCASSPQGFQDTQYFGPGTRLTVL.

The V gene is TRBV19, the J gene TRBJ2-7, with 8 bases lining up with TRBD1. Germline CDR1 is LNHDA and CDR2 is SQIVND (reference sequence). The CDR3 is made up of 14 amino acids. V was clipped by 5 bases and J by 1 base; unmatched bases: 4. This chain's CDR3 is CASSVRDRSYEQYF. The CDR3 region has the DNA TGTGCCAGTAGTGTCCGGGACAGGTCCTACGAGCAGTACTTC. The variable domain in full, with the rest retrieved from reference TRBV19 and TRBJ2-7, is DGGITQSPKYLFRKEGQNVTLSCEQNLNHDAMYWYRQDPGQGLRLIYYSQIVNDFQKGDIAEGYSVSREKKESFPLTVTSAQKNPTAFYLCASSVRDRSYEQYFGPGTRLTVT.

The CDR3 here is CASSLPSYNEQFF. For the CDR3, the DNA is TGCGCCAGCAGCTTACCGAGTTACAATGAGCAGTTCTTC. The chain carries TRBV5-1 and TRBJ2-1; D not resolved. The V and J ends lost 2 bases and 4 bases respectively, with 7 bases between them. CDR1 is SGHRS and CDR2 is YFSETQ in the germline V gene. CDR3 size: 13 residues.

The chain uses TRBV28 and TRBJ1-2, with 8 nucleotides matching TRBD1. The CDR3 has 15 residues. V shed 5 bases and J 2 bases; nucleotides not matched to a gene: 7. CDR1 is MDHEN, CDR2 SYDVKM, per germline. CDR3 region: CASSTGQVINYGYTF. DNA for the CDR3: TGTGCCAGCAGTACGGGACAGGTGATAAACTATGGCTACACCTTC.

The chain combines TRBV7-6 with TRBJ2-1, with TRBD2 identical over 8 bases. Germline V gene lookup returns CDR1 SGHVS and CDR2 FNYEAQ. The CDR3 loop spans 16 amino acids. The trim removed 5 bases at V and 4 bases at J, leaving 10 bases unmatched. The CDR3 is CASSLVEAGAYNEQFF. CDR3 nucleotides: TGTGCCAGCAGCCTCGTCGAAGCGGGGGCTTACAATGAGCAGTTCTTC. Combining the CDR3 with reference TRBV7-6 and TRBJ2-1 gives the whole variable domain GAGVSQSPRYKVTKRGQDVALRCDPISGHVSLYWYRQALGQGPEFLTYFNYEAQQDKSGLPNDRFSAERPEGSISTLTIQRTEQRDSAMYRCASSLVEAGAYNEQFFGPGTRLTVL.